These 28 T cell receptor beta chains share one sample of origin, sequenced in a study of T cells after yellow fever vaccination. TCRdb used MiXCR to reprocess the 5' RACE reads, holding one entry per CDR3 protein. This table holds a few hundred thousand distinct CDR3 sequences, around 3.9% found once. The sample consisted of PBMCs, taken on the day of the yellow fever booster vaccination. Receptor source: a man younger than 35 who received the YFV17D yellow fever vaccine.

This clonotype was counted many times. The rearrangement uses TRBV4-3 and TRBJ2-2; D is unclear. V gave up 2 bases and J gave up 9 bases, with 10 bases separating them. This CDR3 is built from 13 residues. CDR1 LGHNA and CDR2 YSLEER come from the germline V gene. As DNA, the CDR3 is TGCGCCAGCAGCCAACCCGACAACAGGGAGCTGTTTTTT. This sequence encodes CASSQPDNRELFF.

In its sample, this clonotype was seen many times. The CDR3 DNA reads TGCGCCAGCAGCCCCCAGGGGGGGGGCCGAACAGATACGCAGTATTTT. This sequence encodes CASSPQGGGRTDTQYF. The rearrangement links TRBV5-1 to TRBJ2-3, with D perhaps TRBD1 or TRBD2 (7 bases each). V gave up 4 bases and J gave up 3 bases, with 18 bases separating them. The CDR3 contains 16 residues. Germline V gene lookup returns CDR1 SGHRS and CDR2 YFSETQ. Supplemented by reference TRBV5-1 and TRBJ2-3, the full variable domain reads KAGVTQTPRYLIKTRGQQVTLSCSPISGHRSVSWYQQTPGQGLQFLFEYFSETQRNKGNFPGRFSGRQFSNSRSEMNVSTLELGDSALYLCASSPQGGGRTDTQYFGPGTRLTVL.

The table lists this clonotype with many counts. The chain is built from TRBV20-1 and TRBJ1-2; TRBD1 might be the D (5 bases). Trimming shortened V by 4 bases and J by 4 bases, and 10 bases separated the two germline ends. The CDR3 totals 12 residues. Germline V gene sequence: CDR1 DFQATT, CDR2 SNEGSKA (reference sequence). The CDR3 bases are TGCAGTGCTACGGAGGGGAGCTATGGCTACACCTTC. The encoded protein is CSATEGSYGYTF.

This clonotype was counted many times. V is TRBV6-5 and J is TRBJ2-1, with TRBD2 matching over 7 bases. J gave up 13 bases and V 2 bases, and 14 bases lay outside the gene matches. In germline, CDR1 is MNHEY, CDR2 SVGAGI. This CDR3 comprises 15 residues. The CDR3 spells CASSYGLAEGIDQFF. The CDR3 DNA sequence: TGTGCCAGCAGTTACGGCCTAGCGGAGGGTATTGATCAGTTCTTC.

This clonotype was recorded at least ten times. The CDR3: CASSHTLTGEVAYGYTF. CDR3 coding DNA: TGTGCCAGCAGTCACACGCTGACAGGGGAAGTGGCCTATGGCTACACCTTC. This sequence joins TRBV6-6 and TRBJ1-2; 8 nucleotides match TRBD1. V lost 5 bases to trimming and J lost 4 bases; unmatched junction nucleotides: 15. Per the germline V gene, CDR1 is MNHNY and CDR2 is SVGAGI (reference sequence). CDR3 length: 17 residues.

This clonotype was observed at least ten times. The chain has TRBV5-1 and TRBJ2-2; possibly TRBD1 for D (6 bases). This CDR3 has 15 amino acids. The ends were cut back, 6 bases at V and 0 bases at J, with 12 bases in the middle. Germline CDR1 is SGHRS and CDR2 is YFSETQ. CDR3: CASNAGAANTGELFF. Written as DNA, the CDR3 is TGCGCCAGCAATGCAGGGGCCGCGAACACCGGGGAGCTGTTTTTT. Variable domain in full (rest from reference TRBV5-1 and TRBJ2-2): KAGVTQTPRYLIKTRGQQVTLSCSPISGHRSVSWYQQTPGQGLQFLFEYFSETQRNKGNFPGRFSGRQFSNSRSEMNVSTLELGDSALYLCASNAGAANTGELFFGEGSRLTVL.

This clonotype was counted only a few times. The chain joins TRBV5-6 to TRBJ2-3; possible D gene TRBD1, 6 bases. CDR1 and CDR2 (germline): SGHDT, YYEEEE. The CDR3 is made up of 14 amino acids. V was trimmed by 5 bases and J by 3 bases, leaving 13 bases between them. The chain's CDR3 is CASSPWQGTDTQYF. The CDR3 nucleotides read TGTGCCAGCAGTCCCTGGCAGGGGACAGATACGCAGTATTTT.

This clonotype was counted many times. CDR3 nucleotide sequence: TGTGCCACCAGCAGAAAACAAGGGGTTTGGAGCACCGGGGAGCTGTTTTTT. Amino acid sequence: CATSRKQGVWSTGELFF. This chain connects TRBV15 to TRBJ2-2, with D maybe TRBD1 (5 bases). This CDR3 has 17 residues. The V gene lost 2 bases and the J gene lost 4 bases, with 17 bases spanning the gap. The germline V gene has CDR1 LNHNV and CDR2 YYDKDF (reference sequence).

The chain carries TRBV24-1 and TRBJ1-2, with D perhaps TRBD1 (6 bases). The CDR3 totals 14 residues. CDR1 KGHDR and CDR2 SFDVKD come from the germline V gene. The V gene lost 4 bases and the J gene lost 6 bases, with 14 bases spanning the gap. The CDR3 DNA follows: TGTGCCACCAGTGAAGGGGGGCAGGGCGATGGCTACACCTTC. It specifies CATSEGGQGDGYTF.

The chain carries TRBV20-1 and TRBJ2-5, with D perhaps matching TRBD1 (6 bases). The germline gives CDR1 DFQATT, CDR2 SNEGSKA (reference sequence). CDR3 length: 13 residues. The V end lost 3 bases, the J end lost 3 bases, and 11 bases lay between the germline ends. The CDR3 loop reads CSASSGVKETQYF. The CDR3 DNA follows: TGCAGTGCTAGTTCAGGGGTTAAAGAGACCCAGTACTTC.

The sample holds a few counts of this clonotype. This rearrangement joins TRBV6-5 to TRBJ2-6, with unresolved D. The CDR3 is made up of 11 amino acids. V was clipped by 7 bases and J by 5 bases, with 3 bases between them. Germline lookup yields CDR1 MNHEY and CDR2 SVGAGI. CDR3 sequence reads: CASKWANVLTF. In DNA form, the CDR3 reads TGTGCCAGCAAATGGGCCAACGTCCTGACTTTC.

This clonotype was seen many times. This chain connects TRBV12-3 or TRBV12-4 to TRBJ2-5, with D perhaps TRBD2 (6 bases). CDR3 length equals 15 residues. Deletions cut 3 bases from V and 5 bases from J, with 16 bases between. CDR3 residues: CASSLMDGRGETQYF. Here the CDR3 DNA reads TGTGCCAGCAGTTTGATGGACGGACGGGGGGAGACCCAGTACTTC.

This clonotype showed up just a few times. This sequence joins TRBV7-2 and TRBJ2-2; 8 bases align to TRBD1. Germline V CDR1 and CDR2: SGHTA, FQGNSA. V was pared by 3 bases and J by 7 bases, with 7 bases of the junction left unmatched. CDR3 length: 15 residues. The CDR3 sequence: CASSFRTGRNGELFF. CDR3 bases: TGTGCCAGCAGCTTCCGGACAGGGAGGAACGGGGAGCTGTTTTTT.

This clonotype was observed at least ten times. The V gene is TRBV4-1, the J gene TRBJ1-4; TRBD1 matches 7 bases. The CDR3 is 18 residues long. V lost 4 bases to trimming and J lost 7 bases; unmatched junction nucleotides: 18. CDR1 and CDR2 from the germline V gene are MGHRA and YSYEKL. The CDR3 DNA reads TGCGCCAGCAGCCGGGATAGACAGGGTATCTCACTCGGTGAAAAACTGTTTTTT. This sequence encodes CASSRDRQGISLGEKLFF.

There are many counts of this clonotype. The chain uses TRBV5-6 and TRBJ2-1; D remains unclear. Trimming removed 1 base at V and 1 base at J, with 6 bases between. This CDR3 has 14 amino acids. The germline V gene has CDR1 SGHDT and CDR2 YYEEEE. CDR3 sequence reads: CASSLMTSYNEQFF. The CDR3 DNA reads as TGTGCCAGCAGCTTGATGACGTCCTACAATGAGCAGTTCTTC.

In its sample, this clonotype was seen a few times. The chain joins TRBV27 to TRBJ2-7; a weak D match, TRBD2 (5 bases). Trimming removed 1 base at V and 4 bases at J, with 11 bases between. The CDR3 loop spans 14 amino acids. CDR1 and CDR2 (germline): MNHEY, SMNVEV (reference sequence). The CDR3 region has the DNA TGTGCCAGCAGTTTATATGGGAGTGGGTACGAGCAGTACTTC. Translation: CASSLYGSGYEQYF.

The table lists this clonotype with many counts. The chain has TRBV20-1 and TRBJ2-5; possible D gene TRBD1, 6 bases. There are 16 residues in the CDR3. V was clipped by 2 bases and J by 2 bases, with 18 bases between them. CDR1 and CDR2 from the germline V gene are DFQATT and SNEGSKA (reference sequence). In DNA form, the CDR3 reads TGCAGTGCTAGACAGGGGTATCCCCCCAAACAAGAGACCCAGTACTTC. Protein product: CSARQGYPPKQETQYF.

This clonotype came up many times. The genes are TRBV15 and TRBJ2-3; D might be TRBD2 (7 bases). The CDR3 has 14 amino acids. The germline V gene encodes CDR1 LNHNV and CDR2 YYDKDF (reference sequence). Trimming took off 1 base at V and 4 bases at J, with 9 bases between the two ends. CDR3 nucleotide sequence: TGTGCCACCAGCAGAGCGGGGGGCCCAGATACGCAGTATTTT. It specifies CATSRAGGPDTQYF. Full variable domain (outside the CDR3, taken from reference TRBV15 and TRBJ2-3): DAMVIQNPRYQVTQFGKPVTLSCSQTLNHNVMYWYQQKSSQAPKLLFHYYDKDFNNEADTPDNFQSRRPNTSFCFLDIRSPGLGDTAMYLCATSRAGGPDTQYFGPGTRLTVL.

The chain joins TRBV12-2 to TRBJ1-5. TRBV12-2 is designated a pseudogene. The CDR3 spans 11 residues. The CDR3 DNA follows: TGTGCAAGTCGTAGACCCCGGCCCCAGCATTTT. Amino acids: CASRRPRPQHF.

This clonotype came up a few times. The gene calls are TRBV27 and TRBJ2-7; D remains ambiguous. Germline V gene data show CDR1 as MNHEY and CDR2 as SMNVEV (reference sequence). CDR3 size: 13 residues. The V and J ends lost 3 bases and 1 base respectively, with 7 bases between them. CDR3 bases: TGTGCCAGCAGTTTTAGTAGGTCCTACGAGCAGTACTTC. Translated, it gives CASSFSRSYEQYF.

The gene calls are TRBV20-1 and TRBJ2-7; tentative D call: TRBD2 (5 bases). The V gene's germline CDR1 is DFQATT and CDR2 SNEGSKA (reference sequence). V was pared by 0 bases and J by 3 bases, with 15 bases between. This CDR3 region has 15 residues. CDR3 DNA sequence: TGCAGTGCTAGAGATTTGGGCAGTCGGGGCTACGAGCAGTACTTC. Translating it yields CSARDLGSRGYEQYF.

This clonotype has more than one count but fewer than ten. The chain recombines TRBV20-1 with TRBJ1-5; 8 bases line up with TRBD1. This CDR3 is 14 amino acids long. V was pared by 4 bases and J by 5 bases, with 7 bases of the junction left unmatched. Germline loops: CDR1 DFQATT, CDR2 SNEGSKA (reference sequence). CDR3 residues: CSATDRVGYQPQHF. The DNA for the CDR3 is TGCAGTGCTACGGACAGGGTTGGGTATCAGCCCCAGCATTTT.

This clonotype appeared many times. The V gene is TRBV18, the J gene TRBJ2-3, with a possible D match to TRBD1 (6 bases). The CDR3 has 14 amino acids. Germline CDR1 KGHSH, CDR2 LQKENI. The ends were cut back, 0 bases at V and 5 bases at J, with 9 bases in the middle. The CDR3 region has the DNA TGTGCCAGCTCACCACCCGAGGGGGTAGATACGCAGTATTTT. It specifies CASSPPEGVDTQYF.

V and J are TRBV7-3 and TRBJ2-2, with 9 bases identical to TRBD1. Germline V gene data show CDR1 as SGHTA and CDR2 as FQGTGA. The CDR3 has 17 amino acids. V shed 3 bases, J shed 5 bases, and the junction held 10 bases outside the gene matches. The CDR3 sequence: CASSLFPTTGGTGELFF. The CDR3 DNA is TGTGCCAGCAGCTTGTTTCCGACGACAGGGGGAACCGGGGAGCTGTTTTTT.

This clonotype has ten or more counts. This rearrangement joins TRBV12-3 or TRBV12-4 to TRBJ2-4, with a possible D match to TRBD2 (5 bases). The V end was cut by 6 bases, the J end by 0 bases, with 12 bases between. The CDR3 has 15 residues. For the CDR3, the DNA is TGTGCCAGCAGCCGGGGTCTGGAAGCCAAAAACATTCAGTACTTC. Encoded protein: CASSRGLEAKNIQYF.

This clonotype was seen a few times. CDR3 nucleotide sequence: TGTGCCAGTAGTATGGACGGATTCCGGACAGGATTCTCTGGGGCCAACGTCCTGACTTTC. It is translated as CASSMDGFRTGFSGANVLTF. This rearrangement joins TRBV19 to TRBJ2-6, with 7 nucleotides matching TRBD1. The V gene end was trimmed by 3 bases and the J gene end by 0 bases; junction bases not matched to a gene: 14. This CDR3 is built from 20 residues. In germline, CDR1 is LNHDA, CDR2 SQIVND (reference sequence).

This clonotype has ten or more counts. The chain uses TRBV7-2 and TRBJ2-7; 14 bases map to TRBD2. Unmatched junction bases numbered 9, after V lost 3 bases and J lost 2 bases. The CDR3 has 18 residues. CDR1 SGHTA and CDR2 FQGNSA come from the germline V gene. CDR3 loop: CASSFGLAGGSLAYEQYF. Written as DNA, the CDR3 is TGTGCCAGCAGCTTCGGACTAGCGGGGGGCTCCCTTGCCTACGAGCAGTACTTC.

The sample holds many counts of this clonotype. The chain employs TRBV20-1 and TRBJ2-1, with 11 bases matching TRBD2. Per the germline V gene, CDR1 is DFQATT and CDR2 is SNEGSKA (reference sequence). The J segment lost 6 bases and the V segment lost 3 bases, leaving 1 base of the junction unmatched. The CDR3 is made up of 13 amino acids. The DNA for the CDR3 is TGCAGTGCTAGTAGCGGGGGGGCCAATGAGCAGTTCTTC. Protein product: CSASSGGANEQFF.